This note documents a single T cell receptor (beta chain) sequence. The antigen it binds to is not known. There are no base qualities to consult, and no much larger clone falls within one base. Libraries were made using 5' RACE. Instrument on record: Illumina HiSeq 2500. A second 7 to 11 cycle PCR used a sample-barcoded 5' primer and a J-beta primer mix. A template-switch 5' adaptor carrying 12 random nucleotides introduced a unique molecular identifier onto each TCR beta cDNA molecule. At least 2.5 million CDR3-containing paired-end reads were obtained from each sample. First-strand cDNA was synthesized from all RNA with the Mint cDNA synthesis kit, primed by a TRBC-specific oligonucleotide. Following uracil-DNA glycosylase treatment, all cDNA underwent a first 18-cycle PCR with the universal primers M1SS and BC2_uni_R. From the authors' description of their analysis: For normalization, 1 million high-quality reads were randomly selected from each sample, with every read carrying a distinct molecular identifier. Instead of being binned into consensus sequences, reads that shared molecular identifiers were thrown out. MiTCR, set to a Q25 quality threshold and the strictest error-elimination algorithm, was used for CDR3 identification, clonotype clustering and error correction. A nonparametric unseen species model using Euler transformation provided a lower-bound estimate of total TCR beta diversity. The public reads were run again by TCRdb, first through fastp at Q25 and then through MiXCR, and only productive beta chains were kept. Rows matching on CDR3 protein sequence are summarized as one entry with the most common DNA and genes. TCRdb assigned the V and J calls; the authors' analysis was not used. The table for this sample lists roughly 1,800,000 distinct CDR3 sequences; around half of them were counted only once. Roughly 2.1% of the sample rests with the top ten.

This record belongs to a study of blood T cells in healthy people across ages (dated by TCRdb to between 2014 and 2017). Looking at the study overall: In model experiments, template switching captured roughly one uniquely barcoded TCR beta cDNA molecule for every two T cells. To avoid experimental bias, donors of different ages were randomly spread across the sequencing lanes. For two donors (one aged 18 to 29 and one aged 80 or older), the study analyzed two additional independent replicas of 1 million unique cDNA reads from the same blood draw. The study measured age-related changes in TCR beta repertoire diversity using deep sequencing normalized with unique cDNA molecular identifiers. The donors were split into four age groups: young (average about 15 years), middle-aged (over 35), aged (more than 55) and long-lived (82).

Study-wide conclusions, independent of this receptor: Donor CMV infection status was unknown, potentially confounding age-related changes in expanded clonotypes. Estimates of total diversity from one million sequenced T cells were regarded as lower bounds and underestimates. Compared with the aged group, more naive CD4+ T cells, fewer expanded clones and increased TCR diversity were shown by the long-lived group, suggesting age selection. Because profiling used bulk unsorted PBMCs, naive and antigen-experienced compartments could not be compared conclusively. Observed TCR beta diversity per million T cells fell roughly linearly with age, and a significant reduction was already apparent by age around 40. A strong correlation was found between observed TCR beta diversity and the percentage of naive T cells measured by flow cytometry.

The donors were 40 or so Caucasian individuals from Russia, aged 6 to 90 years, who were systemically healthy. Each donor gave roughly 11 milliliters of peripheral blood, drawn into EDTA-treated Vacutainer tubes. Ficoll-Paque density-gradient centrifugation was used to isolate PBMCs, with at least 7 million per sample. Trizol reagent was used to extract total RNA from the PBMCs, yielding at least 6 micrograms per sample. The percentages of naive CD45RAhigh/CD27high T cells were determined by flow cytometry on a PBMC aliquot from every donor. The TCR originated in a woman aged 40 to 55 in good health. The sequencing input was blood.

The CDR3 loop reads CATSDFGRGGGETQYF. The DNA sequence reads TGTGCCACCAGTGATTTTGGAAGGGGCGGCGGGGAGACCCAGTACTTC. This chain joins TRBV24-1 to TRBJ2-5; the D gene may be TRBD1 or TRBD2, since each aligns over 5 bases. The CDR3, from cysteine to phenylalanine, totals 16 residues. Just the 48-base CDR3 DNA is kept, in frame starting at base 1. The junction shows trimming of 1 base on V and 5 bases on J, plus 16 bases between the germline ends. In the germline V gene, CDR1 corresponds to KGHDR and CDR2 to SFDVKD.